The entry below describes one T cell receptor (beta chain). What it recognizes is unknown. The PCR had 60 Vbeta and 13 Jbeta primers. Measured with immunoSEQ multiplex PCR; TCRdb has only the in-frame clones, and not every one. The sample comprises roughly 140,000 clones, around 79% of which are singletons, and about 6.7% rests with the top ten. The sample belongs to a study of cytomegalovirus exposure and HLA in healthy donors. In the study overall: Earlier, 180 million or so T cells were analyzed, and 90 million to 140 million unique TCR beta sequences were found among them.

General study points: Most TCR beta V segments were productive about 87% or about 30% of the time in an earlier analysis. Rates of TCR association differed by HLA locus in a later analysis, with DRB1 highest and HLA-C lowest. In a later analysis, a missense DCLRE1C variant was linked to TCR beta V- and J-gene trimming.

This TCR was recovered from a woman between 40 and 50 years old in good health and CMV-seropositive. Input material: PBMCs.

CDR3 residues: CASSRGRTGDNYGYTF. CDR3 coding DNA: TGTGCCAGCAGCCGCGGAAGGACAGGGGACAACTATGGCTACACCTTC. V usage is TRBV7-9 and J usage is TRBJ1-2; TRBD1 aligns across 9 bases. Germline loops: CDR1 SEHNR, CDR2 FQNEAQ (reference sequence). The CDR3 covers 16 residues. The V gene end was trimmed by 5 bases and the J gene end by 2 bases; junction bases not matched to a gene: 9.